This T cell receptor (beta chain) is drawn from a study of blood T cell repertoires in COVID-19. About the research overall: Acute and convalescent COVID-19 specimens originated in the United States, Italy and Spain.

Across over 20 US areas, participants ranged in age from about 18 to 100 years. Either two negative PCRs, clearance, or symptom resolution qualified Cohort 3 donors as recovered. Clones were read by immunoSEQ multiplex PCR, and TCRdb kept only the in-frame ones, dropping some. The sample consists of roughly 290,000 clones, 70% to 90% of them appearing once. V lost 2 bases and J 8 bases, leaving 10 bases between the germline ends. The CDR3 totals 12 residues. From germline, CDR1 is SGHRS and CDR2 YFSETQ. The gene calls are TRBV5-1 and TRBJ1-2; no definite D call. This receptor was identified in a man younger than 40 who had recovered from COVID-19. Sequencing was done on a sample of PBMCs or T cells enriched from blood (not recorded which). DNA of the CDR3: TGCGCCAGCAGCTTAGCCGGTTGGGGCTACACCTTC. Its translation is CASSLAGWGYTF.